This T cell receptor (beta chain) appears in the sequencing data of a study of T cells after yellow fever vaccination (dated by TCRdb to between 2018 and 2021). Regarding the complete study: The SMART-Seq v4 Ultra Low Input RNA kit was used to prepare libraries from fractions with low cell numbers. To track T-cell clones before and after primary and booster YFV17D yellow fever vaccination, bulk TCR alpha and beta repertoires were sequenced longitudinally. Two healthy male donors made up the cohort, one aged 18 to 29 years and the other aged 30 to 40 years. Blood samples were taken at several timepoints before and after primary and secondary immunization, and bulk PBMC replicates and cell subsets were isolated. Results the study describes overall, beyond this receptor: A small share of clonotypes was detected in both CD4 and CD8 compartments, with the overlap likely arising from convergent recombination. FACS-sorted repertoires could contain abundant contaminating clonotypes from the bulk population, so computational filtering was required. The study included only two donors, which limits how far the findings can be generalized. Most clones expanded after primary vaccination (around 96% of CD4 and 80% to 90% of CD8) were re-detected after the booster, suggesting that broad memory maintenance occurred. The secondary T-cell response was weaker than the primary response but faster, peaking on day 5 instead of day 15.

TCRdb names Illumina NovaSeq 6000 as the instrument used. TCR cDNA was made using 5'RACE template switching, a step that added a universal primer site and unique molecular identifiers. Priming for cDNA synthesis came from both the TCR alpha and TCR beta constant segments. Two PCR steps were used to amplify libraries, with sample barcodes and sequencing adapters being added in the second step. Sequencing of libraries was performed on Illumina HiSeq 2500 (2x100 bp) or NovaSeq (2x150 bp). For the original study's pipeline: MIGEC handled demultiplexing of reads and collapsing into UMI consensus sequences, while MiXCR performed V(D)J alignment. Vaccine-responding clonotypes were identified with edgeR using replicate PBMC samples, with FDR below 0.01 and a log2 fold change above 5 up to day 15 being required. Each bulk clonotype was labeled CD4 or CD8 based on which sequenced repertoire, CD4 or CD8, contained the clonotype at higher abundance. The public reads were reanalyzed by TCRdb: fastp trimming at Q25, MiXCR alignment, in-frame beta chains only. Entries that share a CDR3 protein sequence are merged under the most common genes and DNA. It is TCRdb's table, rather than the study itself, that gives the V and J calls and clone size. The sample table contains 120,000 or so distinct CDR3 sequences; only one count was recorded for around 15% of them. The top ten clonotypes cover more than 40% of the sample.

The treatment or condition label, read with the paper, signifies: live attenuated yellow fever vaccine strain. A standard Ficoll-Paque protocol was used to isolate PBMCs from peripheral blood. Dynabeads CD4 and CD8 positive selection kits were used to isolate the CD4 and CD8 T-cell fractions. RNA was extracted with TriZol from bulk PBMCs, CD4 and CD8 fractions, and dextramer-positive and dextramer-negative fractions. On this clonotype: Its antigen is currently not known. No base quality values were provided; no much bigger clone lies one nucleotide off.

Reading the germline V gene gives CDR1 SGHAT and CDR2 FQNNGV. The CDR3 covers 18 residues, taking in both the cysteine and the phenylalanine. Only CDR3 DNA remains: 54 bases, in frame from the first base. V is pruned by 3 bases and J by 3 bases, leaving 8 bases of the junction without a gene match. The source is a man aged 18 to 29 who received the YFV17D yellow fever vaccine. The input for sequencing was CD8+ T cells sorted from PBMCs, taken 5 days after the yellow fever booster vaccination. The V gene is TRBV11-2 and the J gene is TRBJ2-1; TRBD2 lines up with 13 middle nucleotides. The CDR3 in this case is CASSLGLAGLALYNEQFF. Here is the DNA: TGTGCCAGCAGCTTGGGACTAGCGGGGCTAGCCCTCTACAATGAGCAGTTCTTC.